The 24 T cell receptor beta chains given below trace back to one sample, sequenced in a study of OX40 agonist ivuxolimab in advanced cancers. Clones were sequenced by immunoSEQ multiplex PCR, and TCRdb holds only the in-frame ones, with some missing. Of 70,000 to 100,000 clones in the sample, around 84% are singletons; the top ten hold about 1.1%. The sequenced sample was CD4+ or CD8+ T cells sorted from blood, obtained in a trial of the OX40 agonist ivuxolimab. All receptors come from an adult with an advanced solid tumor such as melanoma, head and neck, liver or kidney cancer.

The V and J genes are TRBV5-1 and TRBJ1-2; 11 nucleotides agree with TRBD1. From germline, CDR1 is SGHRS and CDR2 YFSETQ. V shed 4 bases and J 8 bases; nucleotides not matched to a gene: 4. The CDR3 has 13 amino acids. CDR3 region: CASSPGQGEGYTF. The CDR3 DNA reads TGCGCCAGCAGCCCGGGACAGGGGGAAGGCTACACCTTC.

The rearrangement links TRBV10-1 to TRBJ2-3; TRBD2 agrees at 11 bases. After removal of 0 bases from V and 2 bases from J, the junction contained 1 base not matched to a gene. The length of the CDR3 is 16 residues. From germline, CDR1 is WNHNN and CDR2 SYGVQD (reference sequence). The chain's CDR3 is CASSESSGGDTDTQYF. The CDR3 nucleotides read TGCGCCAGCAGTGAGTCTAGCGGGGGGGACACAGATACGCAGTATTTT.

V is TRBV5-6 and J is TRBJ2-7, with a tentative D call TRBD1 (6 bases). Germline V gene data show CDR1 as SGHDT and CDR2 as YYEEEE. V gave up 3 bases and J gave up 3 bases, with 16 bases separating them. CDR3 size: 15 residues. The CDR3 loop reads CASSSFSRGLYEQYV. The CDR3 region has the DNA TGTGCCAGCAGCTCCTTTAGCAGGGGCCTCTACGAGCAGTACGTC.

The chain has TRBV19 and TRBJ1-3; unclear D gene. CDR3 length: 14 amino acids. Germline V lookup: CDR1 LNHDA, CDR2 SQIVND (reference sequence). Trimming shortened V by 7 bases and J by 0 bases, and 10 bases separated the two germline ends. The CDR3 DNA reads TGTGCCAGTACGAGACCGGGCTCTGGAAACACCATATATTTT. Translation gives CASTRPGSGNTIYF.

This clone was seen a handful of times. The chain joins TRBV28 to TRBJ1-6; TRBD1 matches at 9 bases. Germline V gene sequence: CDR1 MDHEN, CDR2 SYDVKM. CDR3 length equals 18 residues. V gave up 3 bases and J gave up 8 bases; unmatched junction bases: 14. The chain's CDR3 is CASSLPGQGQLTHSPLHF. The CDR3 bases are TGTGCCAGCAGTTTGCCGGGACAGGGACAACTAACCCATTCACCCCTCCACTTT. Filled out from reference TRBV28 and TRBJ1-6, the complete variable domain reads DVKVTQSSRYLVKRTGEKVFLECVQDMDHENMFWYRQDPGLGLRLIYFSYDVKMKEKGDIPEGYSVSREKKERFSLILESASTNQTSMYLCASSLPGQGQLTHSPLHFGNGTRLTVT.

The chain has TRBV27 and TRBJ1-2; weak D call: TRBD1 (6 bases). From germline, CDR1 is MNHEY and CDR2 SMNVEV (reference sequence). V lost 6 bases to trimming and J lost 8 bases, with 13 bases between them. The CDR3 loop spans 12 amino acids. CDR3 region: CASSQIGGGYTF. CDR3 nucleotide sequence: TGTGCCAGCAGCCAAATAGGGGGGGGCTACACCTTC.

The CDR3 here is CASRDTDYGYTF. The DNA of the CDR3 is TGCGCCAGTCGGGACACCGACTATGGCTACACCTTC. The V call is TRBV5-1, the J call TRBJ1-2; maybe TRBD1 (6 bases). V shed 8 bases and J shed 3 bases, with 11 bases lying between them. The CDR3 runs to 12 residues. Germline values: CDR1 SGHRS, CDR2 YFSETQ.

V gene TRBV11-1 combines with J gene TRBJ1-2, with D possibly TRBD1 on 6 matching bases. In germline, CDR1 is SGHAT, CDR2 FQDESV (reference sequence). The CDR3 runs 15 residues. V gave up 3 bases and J gave up 7 bases, with 18 bases separating them. The CDR3 region is CASSFGGGEAGGYTF. The CDR3 bases are TGTGCCAGCAGCTTCGGCGGGGGCGAGGCGGGTGGCTACACCTTC.

This clone is a singleton in its sample. The gene calls are TRBV11-1 and TRBJ2-5, with D possibly TRBD1 on 5 matching bases. V dropped 6 bases and J dropped 5 bases, with 19 bases sitting between them. The germline CDR1 and CDR2 sequences are SGHAT and FQDESV (reference sequence). The CDR3 spans 15 residues. DNA of the CDR3: TGTGCCAGCAGAGGGGATTGGGCGATAGGCGAGACCCAGTACTTC. Translated, it gives CASRGDWAIGETQYF.

This chain links TRBV29-1 with TRBJ1-2; D might be TRBD1 (6 bases). V lost 6 bases and J lost 7, with 18 bases in between. The CDR3 runs to 13 residues. Germline assignment: CDR1 SQVTM and CDR2 ANQGSEA. DNA of the CDR3: TGCAGCGTGGGAACAGGGAGACGAAGTGGCTACACCTTC. It codes for CSVGTGRRSGYTF. The full variable domain, rest sourced from reference TRBV29-1 and TRBJ1-2, is SAVISQKPSRDICQRGTSLTIQCQVDSQVTMMFWYRQQPGQSLTLIATANQGSEATYESGFVIDKFPISRPNLTFSTLTVSNMSPEDSSIYLCSVGTGRRSGYTFGSGTRLTVV.

J is TRBJ1-2 and V is TRBV28; the match to TRBD1 covers 10 bases. Germline CDR1 reads MDHEN; CDR2 reads SYDVKM. The CDR3 has 13 residues. Trimming cost V 6 bases and J 4 bases; bases outside gene matches: 2. Here the CDR3 reads CASRGTGVYGYTF. In nucleotides, the CDR3 is TGTGCCAGCAGAGGGACAGGGGTCTATGGCTACACCTTC.

This clone has more than one count but fewer than ten. The chain couples TRBV10-1 to TRBJ2-3; 7 bases map to TRBD2. V was pared by 4 bases and J by 6 bases, with 4 bases of the junction left unmatched. This CDR3 is 13 amino acids long. CDR1 WNHNN and CDR2 SYGVQD come from the germline V gene (reference sequence). CDR3 sequence (DNA): TGCGCCAGCAGTGCCCTAGCGGAGGATACGCAGTATTTT. Translating it yields CASSALAEDTQYF.

This chain links TRBV5-1 with TRBJ1-2; possibly TRBD1 for D (6 bases). The ends were cut back, 0 bases at V and 5 bases at J, with 8 bases in the middle. The germline CDR1 and CDR2 sequences are SGHRS and YFSETQ. This CDR3 is built from 13 residues. The CDR3 is CASSLGTVYGYTF. For the CDR3, the DNA is TGCGCCAGCAGCTTGGGGACAGTTTATGGCTACACCTTC.

V and J are TRBV25-1 and TRBJ2-3, with TRBD1 as a possible D gene (6 bases). The germline CDR1 and CDR2 sequences are MGHDK and SYGVNS. Trimming removed 1 base at V and 6 bases at J, with 8 bases between. The CDR3 loop spans 13 amino acids. This CDR3 reads CASSESGVDTQYF. The CDR3 DNA reads TGTGCCAGCAGTGAATCAGGGGTGGATACGCAGTATTTT.

The V and J genes are TRBV2 and TRBJ1-3, with no clear D. Trimming removed 4 bases at V and 2 bases at J, with 6 bases between. Germline CDR1 is SNHLY and CDR2 is FYNNEI. The CDR3 runs to 13 residues. The CDR3 DNA reads TGTGCCAGCAGTGGCCGTACTGGAAACACCATATATTTT. Residues: CASSGRTGNTIYF.

The chain links TRBV11-2 to TRBJ2-3; D call uncertain. Trimming pared 1 base from V and 0 bases from J, leaving 5 bases between. CDR1 and CDR2 from the germline V gene are SGHAT and FQNNGV. The CDR3 covers 14 residues. CDR3: CASSLVYSTDTQYF. CDR3 sequence (DNA): TGTGCCAGCAGCTTAGTTTACAGCACAGATACGCAGTATTTT.

The rearrangement links TRBV6-1 to TRBJ1-3; D is ambiguous. The CDR3 loop spans 15 amino acids. Trimming removed 4 bases from V and 0 bases from J, with 10 bases in between. Germline CDR1 reads MNHNS; CDR2 reads SASEGT. CDR3 DNA sequence: TGTGCCAGCAGTGTCGAGGGCCGCTCTGGAAACACCATATATTTT. It translates to CASSVEGRSGNTIYF.

This sequence joins TRBV4-2 and TRBJ1-3, with 9 nucleotides matching TRBD1. The CDR3 runs to 20 residues. V shed 0 bases, J shed 0 bases, and the junction held 12 bases outside the gene matches. The germline V gene encodes CDR1 LGHNA and CDR2 YNFKEQ. CDR3 sequence reads: CASSQESTGGIPFSGNTIYF. In DNA, the CDR3 is TGTGCCAGCAGCCAAGAGTCGACAGGGGGGATCCCCTTCTCTGGAAACACCATATATTTT.

The chain couples TRBV6-1 to TRBJ2-5, with TRBD1 identical over 7 bases. CDR1 is MNHNS and CDR2 is SASEGT in the germline V gene. This CDR3 region has 14 residues. The J segment lost 2 bases and the V segment lost 6 bases, leaving 6 bases of the junction unmatched. CDR3 sequence (DNA): TGTGCCAGCAGGGTGACAGGGATTCAAGAGACCCAGTACTTC. Its protein is CASRVTGIQETQYF.

In its sample, this clone was seen once. This chain joins TRBV7-6 and TRBJ1-1; D possibly corresponds to TRBD1 (5 bases). Germline CDR1 reads SGHVS; CDR2 reads FNYEAQ. CDR3 length: 16 amino acids. With 5 bases removed from V and 5 bases from J, the gap between germline ends came to 21 bases. The CDR3 bases are TGTGCCAGCAGCCCCGGCATTTTAGATTGGGGGACTGAAGCTTTCTTT. This sequence encodes CASSPGILDWGTEAFF.

The gene calls are TRBV10-3 and TRBJ2-6, with TRBD1 matching over 9 bases. V shed 11 bases, J shed 2 bases, and the junction held 13 bases outside the gene matches. CDR1 is ENHRY, CDR2 SYGVKD, per germline. The CDR3 runs to 17 residues. CDR3: CASVGGQGTPGANVLTF. In nucleotides, the CDR3 is TGTGCCTCGGTTGGGGGACAGGGTACCCCTGGGGCCAACGTCCTGACTTTC.

In DNA form, the CDR3 reads TGTGCCAGCAGTACCAGGACGAATGGCTACACCTTC. It is translated as CASSTRTNGYTF. The rearrangement links TRBV6-5 to TRBJ1-2; D remains ambiguous. Germline CDR1 reads MNHEY; CDR2 reads SVGAGI. The CDR3 loop spans 12 amino acids. Trimming took off 5 bases at V and 6 bases at J, with 10 bases between the two ends.

This clone was picked up one time. The chain joins TRBV5-4 to TRBJ2-7; 7 bases map to TRBD1. CDR1 is SGHNT and CDR2 is YYREEE in the germline V gene (reference sequence). The J segment lost 0 bases and the V segment lost 0 bases, leaving 9 bases of the junction unmatched. The CDR3 has 17 amino acids. Here the CDR3 DNA reads TGTGCCAGCAGCTTGGGAGGGAACAGGGGACCCTCCTACGAGCAGTACTTC. Residues: CASSLGGNRGPSYEQYF.

This clone has just a few counts. The chain couples TRBV4-2 to TRBJ1-1; TRBD1 matches at 8 bases. Germline CDR1 is LGHNA and CDR2 is YNFKEQ. This CDR3 has 15 residues. V was clipped by 4 bases and J by 6 bases; unmatched bases: 10. In DNA form, the CDR3 reads TGTGCCAGCAGCCCCGGGGACAGGACCATTTCTGAAGCTTTCTTT. Amino acids: CASSPGDRTISEAFF.